This TCR beta chain was found in a study of shared clonotypes between healthy human individuals (dated by TCRdb to about 2020). Context from the whole study: Three men and a couple of women, aged 18 to 49 years, made up the cohort. To estimate repertoire size and how much clonotypes are shared between individuals, the study performed deep sequencing of blood TCR repertoires from roughly five healthy adults. Between about 0.85 and 9.5 billion PBMCs per donor were obtained by leukapheresis. For each donor, CD4 naive and CD4 memory were each run on three plates, CD8 naive on two plates, and CD8 memory on one plate. To increase sequencing depth and limit assay-specific biases, TCR repertoire library preparation and sequencing were carried out by different laboratories using diverse techniques. The paper as a whole reports these results and caveats: Pairwise subsampling indicated that sequencing depth was expected to affect the degree of clonotype sharing among donors. Even with the large sequencing depth, rarefaction of the sorted-subset datasets indicated that sequencing was incomplete. Compared with non-shared clonotypes, clonotypes shared by all four sorted-subset donors had higher generation probabilities. When a handful of donors were compared, the shared fraction of clonotypes was about 5.2% for naive CD4, roughly 3.4% for naive CD8, 2.3% for memory CD4, and roughly 0.43% for memory CD8. Estimated clonotype richness was generally larger for naive than for memory subsets. Sampling was restricted to blood, and TCR repertoires in tissue are likely to differ from TCR repertoires in blood. Because the study included a small number of donors, the genetic and exposure-history diversity represented was limited.

Donors were healthy HIV-negative adults with no recently reported acute infections or vaccinations. All donors were Caucasian adults living in Nashville, Tennessee, USA. Magnetic negative selection was used to enrich CD4+ T cells, after which naive cells were positively selected on CD45RA and the negative fraction became the memory subset. After blood collection by leukapheresis, PBMCs were isolated using Ficoll-Histopaque density gradient centrifugation and then cryopreserved in the vapor phase of liquid nitrogen. Analytical flow cytometry was used to check the purity and quantity of each magnetically sorted T cell population. Each sorted fraction had its genomic DNA isolated and then quantified by UV absorbance on a Nanodrop 2000c. Compared with germline, V lacks 10 bases and J lacks 8 bases; bases without a gene match: 13. CDR1 ENHRY and CDR2 SYGVKD are derived from the germline V gene. The CDR3, cysteine through phenylalanine, is 14 amino acids long. Only the CDR3 portion is preserved as DNA: 42 bases, with reading frame beginning at the first base.

Worth noting for this clone: Its binding antigen is unknown. Per-nucleotide qualities are absent, and no much larger clonotype sits a single base away.

Using the deep immunoSEQ assay, TCR CDR3 regions were amplified from genomic DNA by multiplex PCR. Genomic DNA extracted from each cell subset was distributed evenly over all wells of several immunoSEQ 96-well plates, and each plate served as one replicate. For sorted subsets, each replicate PCR was loaded with roughly 0.2 ug genomic DNA, equivalent to about 30,000 T cell genomes. The purified libraries were quantified using a Qubit 3.0 fluorometer, sized with a Bioanalyzer 2100, and then quantified again using the KAPA Library Quantification kit. Each immunoSEQ 96-well plate was sequenced on its own single-read 150-cycle Illumina NextSeq 550 flow cell. The authors' analysis ran thus. The immunoSEQ output contained only junctional sequences without quality scores, so filtering could not match that applied to full-length reads. To assign V/J genes and CDR3, sequences were annotated against IMGT germline references using PyIR, a Python wrapper for IgBLAST v1.9. Any read was removed if the V/J assignment was weak (E-value above 1e-6), the CDR3 was missing, or the read contained stop codons, out-of-frame junctions, or ambiguous translated residues. A V3J clonotype was defined by an identical inferred V gene, J gene, and CDR3 amino acid sequence. To compute the percentage overlap between repertoires, the number of shared unique clonotypes was divided by the size of the smaller repertoire. Three approaches were used to assess repertoire richness: RTK rarefaction, the Chao1 estimator, and Recon v2.1 estimates of unobserved clonotypes. Generation probabilities for all TCRbeta clonotypes obtained by the gDNA method from a few donors were computed using OLGA. TCRdb limited this immuneACCESS table to in-frame rearrangements with V and J called. A share of clones is missing; checked studies link under half to unresolved V genes, and the rest is unexplained. The V and J calls and the clone size are those of that table, but D and trimming were determined from the DNA. Here the sample has approximately 2.4 million clones; nearly 97% occur a single time. Of the sample, approximately 0.13% falls within the top ten clones.

Material for sequencing was naive CD4+ T cells sorted from blood. The cell subset or site label for this specimen denotes: CD45RA+ positively selected. This receptor was taken from a man younger than 35 in good health. The sequence links TRBV10-3 to TRBJ2-1; 8 middle bases align to TRBD2. The DNA sequence is TGTGCCACAGACCGAGGACTAGCCTTGGATGAGCAGTTCTTC. This encodes CATDRGLALDEQFF.